This T cell receptor (beta chain) emerged from a study of blood T cell repertoires in COVID-19. Across the study: Spain, Italy and the United States supplied samples that represented acute and convalescent COVID-19. PBMCs, B-cell-depleted T cells, or T cells were the source of the cDNA or gDNA that made up the material.

As processed by the authors: Reference gene primer amplification in the assay estimated nucleated cell counts. This table comes from immunoSEQ multiplex PCR, and its TCRdb copy is limited to in-frame clones, with some not included. V, J and clone size reflect that table, while D and trimming were determined from the DNA. The data contain about 190,000 clones, around 78% of them singletons. The ends were cut back, 6 bases at V and 5 bases at J, with 11 bases in the middle. The germline V gene encodes CDR1 MNHEY and CDR2 SVGAGI. CDR3 length: 13 amino acids. The chain employs TRBV6-5 and TRBJ1-5; TRBD1 might be the D (6 bases). This TCR derives from a woman aged 80 or older with active or convalescent COVID-19. Sequencing was carried out using peripheral blood. CDR3 sequence: CASSQNRDQPQHF. CDR3 nucleotides: TGTGCCAGCAGCCAGAACAGGGATCAGCCCCAGCATTTT.